Reported below is one T cell receptor (beta chain). During active infection, Seattle patients enrolled and were then monitored through disease. CDR1 MDHEN and CDR2 SYDVKM come from the germline V gene. The CDR3 contains 14 residues. Trimming took 6 bases from V and 2 from J; bases not matched to a gene: 6. The data were taken from a study of blood T cell repertoires in COVID-19. Study-level information: T cells, B-cell-depleted T cells, or PBMCs provided the cDNA or gDNA that served as material.

Using immunoSEQ multiplex PCR, the repertoire was profiled, and TCRdb retains in-frame clones only, with some absent. This table has about 160,000 clones, about 83% appearing once. This chain links TRBV28 with TRBJ2-5; 7 nucleotides align to TRBD1. Sequencing used peripheral blood. The sequence was collected from a woman aged 70-85 years with COVID-19, enrolled during active disease. The CDR3 DNA sequence: TGTGCCAGCAGCCGGGACAGCCCACAAGAGACCCAGTACTTC. Its translation is CASSRDSPQETQYF.